The clone carrying this TCR beta chain has just one count. Sequencing used immunoSEQ multiplex PCR; TCRdb keeps in-frame clones, though not all of them. The sample lists 50,000 to 55,000 clones, approximately 90% occurring once. The sample originates from a study of blood T cell repertoires in COVID-19. There are 14 residues in the CDR3. Germline CDR1 and CDR2: SNHLY and FYNNEI. Trimming pared 9 bases from V and 4 bases from J, leaving 15 bases between. The sequence derives from a man aged 80 or over with acute or convalescent COVID-19. The chain recombines TRBV2 with TRBJ2-2; D is possibly TRBD2 (7 bases). The sequencing input was peripheral blood. The CDR3 sequence: CASRGGGSTGELFF. In nucleotides, the CDR3 is TGTGCCAGTAGGGGAGGGGGTAGCACCGGGGAGCTGTTTTTT.